Reported below is one T cell receptor (beta chain). Its antigen is unidentified. Trimming removed 5 bases at V and 0 bases at J, with 7 bases between. Germline loops: CDR1 GTSNPN, CDR2 SVGIG (reference sequence). This CDR3 is built from 12 residues. These data originate in a study of blood T cells in healthy people across ages. Donation came from healthy Caucasian individuals in Russia who were aged 6 to 90. The second PCR ran roughly 6 to 11 cycles with a sample-barcoded 5' primer and J-beta primers. From the 5' RACE reads, TCRdb called clonotypes with MiXCR, one entry per CDR3 protein. This table has fewer than 1 million distinct CDR3 sequences, roughly 44% appearing once. Whole-study results and caveats: One million T cells yielded diversity estimates that were considered underestimates.

The chain is built from TRBV30 and TRBJ1-1, with unresolved D. This TCR was recovered from a man in his sixties in good health. Sample: blood. CDR3 residues: CAWGRVNTEAFF. CDR3 coding DNA: TGTGCCTGGGGGAGGGTGAACACTGAAGCTTTCTTT.